This T cell receptor (beta chain) was identified during a study of blood T cell repertoires in COVID-19 (dated by TCRdb to 2020 to 2022). Study-level background: The collaborator samples originated in the United States, Italy and Spain and spanned the acute and convalescent phases of COVID-19. The prospective study material was composed of cDNA or gDNA derived from T cells, B-cell-depleted T cells, or PBMCs. Deeply sampled blood TCRbeta repertoires from subjects exposed to, actively infected with, or recovered from COVID-19 were included in the dataset. A freely available public database, intended as a resource for researchers studying the immune response to SARS-CoV-2, is where the repertoires were released. The samples were drawn from the first 160 participants of the ongoing ImmuneRACE study and from 1,254 subjects provided by 6 global collaborators. The sample metadata nearly always contained a de-identified subject ID, COVID-19 status, age in years and sex. HLA class I and class II types, where available, came from metadata supplied by the sample provider rather than from assay-based typing. Study-wide conclusions, independent of this receptor: How much clinical and demographic metadata was included differed by source and by participant, and the metadata was provided uncurated.

TCRbeta CDR3 regions were amplified from genomic DNA using the immunoSEQ Assay, a bias-controlled multiplex PCR. Processing in the source paper ran as follows. The number of nucleated cells in each sample was estimated by amplification of reference gene primers within the assay. To quantify the absolute abundance of each unique TCRbeta CDR3 rearrangement, sequence reads were collapsed and filtered. Productive Simpson clonality was computed per sample as the square root of Simpson's diversity index over productive rearrangements. In TCRdb, the immuneACCESS table is reduced to in-frame sequences with V and J assigned. These tables do not hold every clone; where another copy was compared, an unresolved V gene accounts for under half, and the others remain unexplained. For V, J and clone size, that table is used; D and trimming come from the DNA. Present in this sample are 150,000 to 170,000 clones, approximately 80% of which were seen just once. The ten most abundant clones make up approximately 3.7% of the sample.

The CDR3 contains 15 residues, cysteine and phenylalanine counted. Only the CDR3 DNA is retained, 45 bases long and in frame from the first base. CDR1 and CDR2 (SGDLS, YYNGEE) derive from the germline V gene. V and J are truncated by 3 bases and 4 bases respectively, leaving an intervening sequence of 14 bases. Collaborating institutions collected whole blood in K2EDTA tubes following their own protocols. For TCRbeta analysis, collaborators shipped samples in one of three forms: frozen whole blood, isolated PBMCs, or DNA extracted from either of those sample types. Comment on this clone: Its antigen is not yet known. Base qualities are not recorded, but no much larger clone differs from it by a single base.

Sequencing was performed on peripheral blood. This sequence uses TRBV9 and TRBJ2-1, and perhaps TRBD2 as D gene, on 5 matching bases. The TCR comes from an elderly woman with acute or convalescent COVID-19. The nucleotide sequence is TGTGCCAGCAGCGCATATATCACGGGGTACAATGAGCAGTTCTTC. Translated, it gives CASSAYITGYNEQFF.